The source of this T cell receptor beta chain is a study of early T cells in non-severe SARS-CoV-2 infection (dated by TCRdb to 2020 to 2022). At the level of the whole study: Bulk RNA from unsorted whole blood was used for TCR sequencing, so alpha and beta chains could not be paired. Broad study findings and their caveats: VDJdb matching was skewed toward anti-spike CD8 responses and likely underestimated virus-specific expansions, missing private and CD4 specificities.

Library method: 5' RACE. Sequencing relied on a NextSeq 500. To correct for sequencing error and PCR bias, the TCR library protocol tagged individual cDNA molecules with unique molecular identifiers. Both TCR alpha and beta chains were sequenced, and tight co-correlation was observed between alpha and beta sequence abundances in each sample. On the study's bioinformatics: V gene, J gene and CDR3 annotation of TCR sequences was performed with Decombinator V4. TCRs were defined as expanded if a significant change between any two time points was detected under a Poisson model with p below 0.0001. TCR abundances were normalised to the total number of TCRs sequenced per sample and expressed as counts per million. A search of VDJdb, accessed on 1 November 2021, was run for TCRs annotated to CMV, EBV and SARS-CoV-2, with TCRs annotated for multiple antigens excluded. Starting from the raw public reads, TCRdb applied fastp trimming at Q25, assembled clones with MiXCR and retained in-frame beta chains. CDR3 protein duplicates are merged, each entry listing the most common genes and DNA. TCRdb assigned the V and J calls; the authors' analysis was not used. The sample profile shows 55,000 to 75,000 distinct CDR3 sequences; 6% to 8.5% of them were found once. The top ten clones comprise 3% to 4% of the sample.

Set within a cohort of healthcare workers in London, UK, this nested case-control study involved weekly PCR testing of nasopharyngeal swabs along with blood sampling. Healthcare workers were recruited during the week of the UK lockdown, between 23 and 31 March 2020, and followed weekly for up to about 15 weeks. In this sample, this clonotype turned up a few times. It has no known antigen specificity. No qualities accompany the bases; no much larger clone lies one base away. The sequence was obtained from an adult who was a healthcare worker with PCR-confirmed SARS-CoV-2 infection or an uninfected control (not recorded which). Material for sequencing was whole blood.

The bases are TGTGCCAGCAGCTTGGAGGGGGACTCACCCCTCCACTTT. Translated, it gives CASSLEGDSPLHF. The sequence is built from TRBV5-4 and TRBJ1-6; the D gene is perhaps TRBD1, on 6 matching bases. V gives up 0 bases and J gives up 10 bases, and the segment between their germline ends measures 8 bases. The CDR3 spans 13 residues, from the cysteine through the phenylalanine. This entry keeps only the CDR3 DNA: 39 bases, framed from base 1. Via the germline V gene (reference sequence), CDR1 is SGHNT and CDR2 YYREEE. The CDR3, completed at both ends by the reference TRBV5-4 and TRBJ1-6 genes, gives the full variable domain ETGVTQSPTHLIKTRGQQVTLRCSSQSGHNTVSWYQQALGQGPQFIFQYYREEENGRGNFPPRFSGLQFPNYSSELNVNALELDDSALYLCASSLEGDSPLHFGNGTRLTVT.